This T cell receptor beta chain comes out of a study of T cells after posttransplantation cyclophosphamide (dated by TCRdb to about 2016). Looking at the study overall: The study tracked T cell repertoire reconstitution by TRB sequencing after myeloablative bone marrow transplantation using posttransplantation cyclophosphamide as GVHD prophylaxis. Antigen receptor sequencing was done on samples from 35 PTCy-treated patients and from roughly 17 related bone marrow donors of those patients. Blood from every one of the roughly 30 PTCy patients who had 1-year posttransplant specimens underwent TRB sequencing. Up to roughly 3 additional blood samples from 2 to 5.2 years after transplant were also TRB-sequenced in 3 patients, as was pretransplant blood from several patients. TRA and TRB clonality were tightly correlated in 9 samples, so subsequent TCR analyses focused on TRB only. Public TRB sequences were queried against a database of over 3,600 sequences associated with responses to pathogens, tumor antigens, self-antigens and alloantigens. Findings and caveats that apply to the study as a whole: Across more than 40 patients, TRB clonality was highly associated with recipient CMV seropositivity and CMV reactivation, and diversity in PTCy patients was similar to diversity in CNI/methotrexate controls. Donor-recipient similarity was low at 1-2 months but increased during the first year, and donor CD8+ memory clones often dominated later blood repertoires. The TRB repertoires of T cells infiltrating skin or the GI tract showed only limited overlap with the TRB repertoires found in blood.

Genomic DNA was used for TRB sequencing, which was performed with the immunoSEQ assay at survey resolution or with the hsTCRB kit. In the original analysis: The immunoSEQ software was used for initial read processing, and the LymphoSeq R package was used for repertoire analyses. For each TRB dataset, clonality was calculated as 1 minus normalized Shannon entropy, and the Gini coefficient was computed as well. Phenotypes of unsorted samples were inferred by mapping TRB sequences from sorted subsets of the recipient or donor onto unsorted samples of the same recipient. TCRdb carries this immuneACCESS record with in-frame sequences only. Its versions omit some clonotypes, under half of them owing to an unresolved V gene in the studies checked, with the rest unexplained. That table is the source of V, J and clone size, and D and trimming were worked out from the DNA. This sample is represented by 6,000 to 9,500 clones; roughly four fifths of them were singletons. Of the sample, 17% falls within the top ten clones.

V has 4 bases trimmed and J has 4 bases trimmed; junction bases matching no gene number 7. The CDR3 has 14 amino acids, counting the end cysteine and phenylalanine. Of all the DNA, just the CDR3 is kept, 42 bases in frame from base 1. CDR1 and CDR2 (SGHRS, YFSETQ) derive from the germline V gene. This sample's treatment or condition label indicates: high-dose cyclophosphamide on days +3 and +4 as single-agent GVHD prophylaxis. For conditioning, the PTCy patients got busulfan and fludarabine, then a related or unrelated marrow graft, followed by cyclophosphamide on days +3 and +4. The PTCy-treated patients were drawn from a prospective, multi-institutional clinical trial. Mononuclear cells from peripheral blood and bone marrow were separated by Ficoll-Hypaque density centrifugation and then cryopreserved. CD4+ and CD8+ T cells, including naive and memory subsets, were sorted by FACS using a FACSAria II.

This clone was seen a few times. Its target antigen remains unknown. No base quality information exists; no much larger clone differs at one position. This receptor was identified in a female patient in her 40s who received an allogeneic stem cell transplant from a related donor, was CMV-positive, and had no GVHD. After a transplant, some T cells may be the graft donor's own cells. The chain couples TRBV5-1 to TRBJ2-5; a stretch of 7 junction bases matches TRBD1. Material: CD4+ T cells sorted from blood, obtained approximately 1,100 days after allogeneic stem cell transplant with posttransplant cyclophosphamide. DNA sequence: TGCGCCAGCAGCCTCTTAGGGGGCCGAGAGACCCAGTACTTC. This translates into CASSLLGGRETQYF.